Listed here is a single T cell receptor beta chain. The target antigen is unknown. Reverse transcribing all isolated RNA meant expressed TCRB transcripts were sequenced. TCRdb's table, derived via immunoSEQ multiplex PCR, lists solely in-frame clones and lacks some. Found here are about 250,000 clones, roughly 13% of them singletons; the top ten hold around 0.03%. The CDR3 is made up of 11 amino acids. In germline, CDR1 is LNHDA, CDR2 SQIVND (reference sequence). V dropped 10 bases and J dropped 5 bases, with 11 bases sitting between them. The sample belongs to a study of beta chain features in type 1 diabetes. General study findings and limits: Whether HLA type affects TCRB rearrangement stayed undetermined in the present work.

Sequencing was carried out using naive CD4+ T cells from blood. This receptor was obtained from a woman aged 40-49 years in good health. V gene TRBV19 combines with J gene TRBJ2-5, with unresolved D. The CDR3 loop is CATSVGETQYF. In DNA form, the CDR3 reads TGTGCCACTTCGGTCGGGGAGACCCAGTACTTC.